These 2 T cell receptor beta chains originate from one sample sequenced in a study of shared clonotypes between healthy human individuals. This table comes from immunoSEQ multiplex PCR, and its TCRdb copy is limited to in-frame clones, with some not included. The table records some 2,000,000 clones, 90% to 96% of them present only once. Sequencing was done on a sample of naive CD4+ T cells sorted from blood. Noted subset: CD45RA+ positively selected. The receptors shown here come from a man aged 18 to 35 in good health.

This chain uses TRBV30 with TRBJ1-2; 7 bases match TRBD1. J was trimmed by 8 bases and V by 4 bases; bases with no gene match: 10. The CDR3 length is 13 residues. CDR1 is GTSNPN, CDR2 SVGIG, per germline (reference sequence). The CDR3 DNA reads as TGTGCCTGGACCCTGGGACAGTCGGGAGGCTACACCTTC. Its protein product is CAWTLGQSGGYTF.

CDR3 nucleotides: TGTGCCAGCAGTGAATTGGGCTTATCAACTAATGAAAAACTGTTTTTT. It encodes CASSELGLSTNEKLFF. V usage is TRBV2 and J usage is TRBJ1-4; D is uncertain. Germline V gene data show CDR1 as SNHLY and CDR2 as FYNNEI. V lost 2 bases and J 0 bases, leaving 10 bases between the germline ends. This CDR3 region has 16 residues.